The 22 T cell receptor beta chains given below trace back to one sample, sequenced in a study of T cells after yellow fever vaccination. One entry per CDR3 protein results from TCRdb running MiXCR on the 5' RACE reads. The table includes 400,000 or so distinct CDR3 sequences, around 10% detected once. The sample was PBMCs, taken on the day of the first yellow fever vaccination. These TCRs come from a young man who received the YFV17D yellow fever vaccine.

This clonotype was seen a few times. The CDR3 DNA reads as TGTGCCAGCAGCCAAGCCCCGGGACAGGGAGAGACCCAGTACTTC. It yields the protein CASSQAPGQGETQYF. The chain combines TRBV3-1 with TRBJ2-5, with 9 bases aligning to TRBD1. This CDR3 spans 15 amino acids. V shed 1 base and J 4 bases; nucleotides not matched to a gene: 4. Germline values: CDR1 LGHDT, CDR2 YNNKEL (reference sequence).

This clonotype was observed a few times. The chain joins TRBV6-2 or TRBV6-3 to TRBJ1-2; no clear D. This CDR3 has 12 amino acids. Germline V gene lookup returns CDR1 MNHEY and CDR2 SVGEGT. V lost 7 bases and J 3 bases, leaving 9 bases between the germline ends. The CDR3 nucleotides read TGTGCCAGCATTGAGGGAGACTATGGCTACACCTTC. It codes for CASIEGDYGYTF.

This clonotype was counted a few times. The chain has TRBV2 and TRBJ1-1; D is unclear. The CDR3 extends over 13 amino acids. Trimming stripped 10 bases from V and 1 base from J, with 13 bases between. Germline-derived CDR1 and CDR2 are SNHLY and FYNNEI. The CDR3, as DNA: TGTGCCACCCTTGTATTTGAGAACACTGAAGCTTTCTTT. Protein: CATLVFENTEAFF.

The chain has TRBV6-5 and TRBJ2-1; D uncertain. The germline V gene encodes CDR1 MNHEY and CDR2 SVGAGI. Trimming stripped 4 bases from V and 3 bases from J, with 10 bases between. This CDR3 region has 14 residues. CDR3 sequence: CASSWVYSYNEQFF. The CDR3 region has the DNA TGTGCCAGCAGTTGGGTCTACAGCTACAATGAGCAGTTCTTC.

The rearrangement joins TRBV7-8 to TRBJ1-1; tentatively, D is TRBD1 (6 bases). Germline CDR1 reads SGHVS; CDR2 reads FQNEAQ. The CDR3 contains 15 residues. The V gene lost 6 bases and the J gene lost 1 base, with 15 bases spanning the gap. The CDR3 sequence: CASSQYRVGNTEAFF. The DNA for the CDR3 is TGTGCCAGCAGTCAATACAGGGTTGGGAACACTGAAGCTTTCTTT.

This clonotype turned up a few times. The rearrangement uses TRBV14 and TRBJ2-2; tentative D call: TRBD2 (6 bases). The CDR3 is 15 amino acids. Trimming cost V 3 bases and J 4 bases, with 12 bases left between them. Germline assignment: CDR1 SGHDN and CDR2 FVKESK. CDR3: CASSHYQGLTGELFF. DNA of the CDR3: TGTGCCAGCAGCCACTACCAGGGACTCACCGGGGAGCTGTTTTTT.

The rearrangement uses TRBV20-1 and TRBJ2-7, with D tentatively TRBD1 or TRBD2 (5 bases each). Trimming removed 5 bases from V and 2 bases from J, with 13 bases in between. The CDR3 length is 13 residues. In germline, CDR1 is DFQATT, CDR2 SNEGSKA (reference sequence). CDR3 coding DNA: TGCAGTGCTGAACGGGACGGGACCTACGAGCAGTACTTC. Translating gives CSAERDGTYEQYF.

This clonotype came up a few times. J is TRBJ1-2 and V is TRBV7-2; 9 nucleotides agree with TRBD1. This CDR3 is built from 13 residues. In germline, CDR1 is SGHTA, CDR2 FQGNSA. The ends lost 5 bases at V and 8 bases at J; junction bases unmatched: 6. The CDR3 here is CASSPGTGLGYTF. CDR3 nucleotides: TGTGCCAGCAGCCCAGGGACAGGGCTAGGCTACACCTTC.

CDR3 loop: CASSLEDSPGYTF. The CDR3 DNA sequence: TGTGCCAGCAGCTTAGAGGACAGTCCTGGCTACACCTTC. The chain is built from TRBV7-8 and TRBJ1-2, with D perhaps matching TRBD1 (6 bases). With 1 base removed from V and 7 bases from J, the gap between germline ends came to 10 bases. In germline, CDR1 is SGHVS, CDR2 FQNEAQ. The length of the CDR3 is 13 residues.

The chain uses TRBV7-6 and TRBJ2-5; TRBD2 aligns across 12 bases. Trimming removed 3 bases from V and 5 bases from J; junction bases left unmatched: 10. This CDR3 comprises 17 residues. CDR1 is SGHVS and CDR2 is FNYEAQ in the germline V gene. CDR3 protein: CASSFTLAGGLGETQYF. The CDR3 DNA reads TGTGCCAGCAGCTTTACGCTAGCGGGGGGGCTGGGGGAGACCCAGTACTTC.

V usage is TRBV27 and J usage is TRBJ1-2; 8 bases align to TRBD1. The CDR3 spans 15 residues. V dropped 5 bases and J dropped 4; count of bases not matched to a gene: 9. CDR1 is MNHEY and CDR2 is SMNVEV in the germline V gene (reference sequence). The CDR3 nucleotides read TGTGCCAGCAGTCCCGGGACAGGTTTCCTCTATGGCTACACCTTC. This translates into CASSPGTGFLYGYTF.

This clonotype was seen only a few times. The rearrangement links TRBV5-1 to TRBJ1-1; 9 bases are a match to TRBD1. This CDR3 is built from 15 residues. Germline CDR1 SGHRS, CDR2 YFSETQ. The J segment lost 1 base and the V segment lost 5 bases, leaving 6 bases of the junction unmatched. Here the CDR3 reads CASRPGTGQNTEAFF. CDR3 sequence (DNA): TGCGCCAGCAGGCCCGGGACAGGGCAGAACACTGAAGCTTTCTTT.

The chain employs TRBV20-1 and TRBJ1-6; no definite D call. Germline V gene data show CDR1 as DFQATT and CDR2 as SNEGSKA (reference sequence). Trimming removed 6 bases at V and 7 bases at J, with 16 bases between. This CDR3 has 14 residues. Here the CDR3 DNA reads TGCAGTGCCCTAGAGGAGGGATTAAATTCACCCCTCCACTTT. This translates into CSALEEGLNSPLHF.

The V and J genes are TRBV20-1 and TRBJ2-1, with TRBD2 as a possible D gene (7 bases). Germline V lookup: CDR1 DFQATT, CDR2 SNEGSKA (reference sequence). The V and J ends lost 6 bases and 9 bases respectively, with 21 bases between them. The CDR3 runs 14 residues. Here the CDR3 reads CSARGGGARVEQFF. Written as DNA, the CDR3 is TGCAGTGCCAGGGGAGGGGGGGCCAGGGTTGAGCAGTTCTTC.

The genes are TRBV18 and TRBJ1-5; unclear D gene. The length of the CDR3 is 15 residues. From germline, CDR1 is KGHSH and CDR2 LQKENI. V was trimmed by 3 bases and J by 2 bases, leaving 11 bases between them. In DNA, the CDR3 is TGTGCCAGCTCACCCGGGCTACTGGGCAATCAGCCCCAGCATTTT. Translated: CASSPGLLGNQPQHF. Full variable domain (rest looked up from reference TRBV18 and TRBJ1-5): NAGVMQNPRHLVRRRGQEARLRCSPMKGHSHVYWYRQLPEEGLKFMVYLQKENIIDESGMPKERFSAEFPKEGPSILRIQQVVRGDSAAYFCASSPGLLGNQPQHFGDGTRLSIL.

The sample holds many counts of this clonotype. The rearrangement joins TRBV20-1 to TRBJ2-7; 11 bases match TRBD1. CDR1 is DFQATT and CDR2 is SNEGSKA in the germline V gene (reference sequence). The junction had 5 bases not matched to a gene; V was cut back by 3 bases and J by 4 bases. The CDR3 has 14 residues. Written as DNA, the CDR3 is TGCAGTGCTAGGGGACAGGGGGTCGGATACGAGCAGTACTTC. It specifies CSARGQGVGYEQYF.

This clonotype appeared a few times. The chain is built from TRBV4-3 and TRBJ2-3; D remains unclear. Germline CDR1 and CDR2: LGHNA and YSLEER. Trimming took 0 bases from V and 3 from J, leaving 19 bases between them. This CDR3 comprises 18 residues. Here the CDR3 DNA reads TGCGCCAGCAGCCAAGATATATCCCGTGGCAGCTCAACAGATACGCAGTATTTT. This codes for CASSQDISRGSSTDTQYF.

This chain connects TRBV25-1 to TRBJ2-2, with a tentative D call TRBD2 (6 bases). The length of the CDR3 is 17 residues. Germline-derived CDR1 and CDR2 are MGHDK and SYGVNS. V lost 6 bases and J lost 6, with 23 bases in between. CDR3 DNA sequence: TGTGCCAGCAGGGAGGGCCAGATGGGGTCCCTCCCCGGGGAGCTGTTTTTT. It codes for CASREGQMGSLPGELFF.

CDR3 sequence (DNA): TGTGCCAGCAGTTTGGCCGGACGAGGTGAGCAGTTCTTC. Encoded protein: CASSLAGRGEQFF. This chain uses TRBV12-3 or TRBV12-4 with TRBJ2-1; no clear D. This CDR3 has 13 residues. V shed 3 bases and J shed 9 bases, with 12 bases lying between them.

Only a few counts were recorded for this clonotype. CDR3 protein: CAISESPSTGGSYEQYF. The CDR3 DNA is TGTGCCATCAGTGAGTCACCATCAACGGGGGGATCCTACGAGCAGTACTTC. The V and J genes are TRBV10-3 and TRBJ2-7; 7 bases match TRBD2. This CDR3 contains 17 residues. Germline V lookup: CDR1 ENHRY, CDR2 SYGVKD. Losses at the gene ends were 0 bases for V and 1 base for J; bases not matched to a gene: 9.

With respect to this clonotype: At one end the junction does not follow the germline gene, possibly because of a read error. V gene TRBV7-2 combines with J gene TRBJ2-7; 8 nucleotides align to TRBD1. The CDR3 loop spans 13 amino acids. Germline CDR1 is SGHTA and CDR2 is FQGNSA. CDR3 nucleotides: TGTGCCAGCAGCGGACGTCTTCAGGGGGCGCAGGACTTC. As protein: CASSGRLQGAQDF.

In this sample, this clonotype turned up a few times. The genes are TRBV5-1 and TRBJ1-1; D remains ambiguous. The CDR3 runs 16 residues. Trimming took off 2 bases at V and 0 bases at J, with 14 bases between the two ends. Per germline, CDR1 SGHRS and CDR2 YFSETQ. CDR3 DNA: TGCGCCAGCAGCTTCTGGACGGCAGGACTGAACACTGAAGCTTTCTTT. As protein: CASSFWTAGLNTEAFF.